Sequencing of this TCR beta chain was carried out in a study of blood T cell repertoires in COVID-19. Study-level information: Donors in the United States, Italy and Spain gave samples during acute or convalescent COVID-19.

Profiled with immunoSEQ multiplex PCR; TCRdb holds only in-frame clones, not every one. In the table there are about 120,000 clones, 79% of which are singletons. The CDR3 runs to 13 residues. Trimming took 3 bases from V and 0 from J, leaving 5 bases between them. Germline loops: CDR1 SGHTA, CDR2 FQGNSA. This clone was seen only a few times. The V and J genes are TRBV7-2 and TRBJ1-1, with D hard to call. Sequenced: peripheral blood. This receptor was obtained from a man aged 40-49 years with active or convalescent COVID-19. CDR3 nucleotides: TGTGCCAGCAGCTTCCCCATGAACACTGAAGCTTTCTTT. It codes for CASSFPMNTEAFF.